These 31 T cell receptor beta chains came from one sample sequenced in a study of low-dose radiotherapy and immunotherapy resistance in tumors. Regarding time point: before trial treatment. cDNA synthesis used a TRAV/TRBV-specific primer set for both chains. Amplification, which lasted 20 to 25 PCR cycles, used a constant-region primer and V-primer adapter to amplify TCRs. TCRdb ran MiXCR on the reads and lists one entry per CDR3 protein. The repertoire holds around 80,000 distinct CDR3 sequences, under 20% seen once, with roughly 6% in the top ten. Specimen: PBMCs, collected before treatment. The receptors derive from a male donor with prostate cancer.

This clonotype was detected ten times or more. The rearrangement links TRBV28 to TRBJ1-2; D remains unclear. Germline CDR1 is MDHEN and CDR2 is SYDVKM. V was clipped by 3 bases and J by 4 bases, with 9 bases between them. There are 13 residues in the CDR3. CDR3 sequence reads: CASSFRSFYGYTF. CDR3 coding DNA: TGTGCCAGCAGTTTCCGGAGTTTCTATGGCTACACCTTC.

The V gene is TRBV4-2, the J gene TRBJ1-2, with D possibly TRBD1 on 5 matching bases. Trimming left V 0 bases short and J 3 bases short, with 11 bases between. The germline CDR1 and CDR2 sequences are LGHNA and YNFKEQ. The CDR3 consists of 15 residues. The CDR3 DNA is TGTGCCAGCAGCCAAGATGAAAGGGGACACTATGGCTACACCTTC. Its translation: CASSQDERGHYGYTF.

This clonotype was detected many times. The rearrangement joins TRBV5-1 to TRBJ2-1; 7 bases map to TRBD1. With 1 base clipped from V and 10 bases from J, the junction kept 5 bases outside the gene matches. The CDR3 sequence is 13 residues long. Germline V gene lookup returns CDR1 SGHRS and CDR2 YFSETQ. This CDR3 reads CASSLMTGSEQFF. CDR3 bases: TGCGCCAGCAGCTTGATGACAGGGTCAGAGCAGTTCTTC.

This clonotype was counted many times. This sequence joins TRBV2 and TRBJ2-7, with no clear D. The CDR3 sequence is 11 residues long. From germline, CDR1 is SNHLY and CDR2 FYNNEI. V gave up 5 bases and J gave up 6 bases, with 8 bases separating them. The CDR3 loop is CASSYSSEQYF. The CDR3 DNA follows: TGTGCCAGCAGTTACAGTAGCGAGCAGTACTTC.

This clonotype was seen ten or more times. The rearrangement links TRBV5-1 to TRBJ1-1; TRBD1 matches 10 bases. Germline V gene sequence: CDR1 SGHRS, CDR2 YFSETQ. The CDR3 totals 12 residues. J lost 5 bases, V lost 7 bases, and 2 bases had no gene match. CDR3 loop: CASGTGVTEAFF. The CDR3 bases are TGCGCCAGCGGGACAGGGGTAACTGAAGCTTTCTTT.

This clonotype was recorded at least ten times. The gene calls are TRBV29-1 and TRBJ1-1; possible D gene TRBD1, 5 bases. Between the trimmed V and J ends, which lost 6 bases and 5 bases, there was a span of 10 bases. CDR1 and CDR2 (germline): SQVTM, ANQGSEA. The CDR3 extends over 11 amino acids. The DNA for the CDR3 is TGCAGCGTGAGACAGAAGACTGAAGCTTTCTTT. This translates into CSVRQKTEAFF.

At least ten counts were recorded for this clonotype. V and J are TRBV20-1 and TRBJ1-5; the D gene is possibly TRBD1 (5 bases). Germline CDR1 DFQATT, CDR2 SNEGSKA (reference sequence). The V end was cut by 4 bases, the J end by 4 bases, with 17 bases between. The CDR3 runs to 15 residues. CDR3 sequence (DNA): TGCAGTGCTACTGGTGGGGGATCGGATAATCAGCCCCAGCATTTT. It is translated as CSATGGGSDNQPQHF.

This clonotype was observed many times. The V call is TRBV2, the J call TRBJ2-3, with D perhaps assigned TRBD1 or TRBD2 (5 bases each). CDR1 SNHLY and CDR2 FYNNEI come from the germline V gene. Trimming stripped 5 bases from V and 4 bases from J, with 25 bases between. This CDR3 comprises 18 residues. The CDR3 reads CASSSRDPTVGIADTQYF. CDR3 coding DNA: TGTGCCAGCAGTTCCCGGGACCCGACAGTGGGGATCGCAGATACGCAGTATTTT. The full variable domain, rest sourced from reference TRBV2 and TRBJ2-3, is EPEVTQTPSHQVTQMGQEVILRCVPISNHLYFYWYRQILGQKVEFLVSFYNNEISEKSEIFDDQFSVERPDGSNFTLKIRSTKLEDSAMYFCASSSRDPTVGIADTQYFGPGTRLTVL.

Many counts were recorded for this clonotype. CDR3 residues: CASGLAGGEGFHNEQFF. As DNA, the CDR3 is TGTGCCAGTGGACTAGCGGGGGGCGAAGGTTTCCACAATGAGCAGTTCTTC. The chain uses TRBV25-1 and TRBJ2-1; TRBD2 matches 14 bases. Germline CDR1 is MGHDK and CDR2 is SYGVNS. V shed 9 bases and J 5 bases; nucleotides not matched to a gene: 12. The length of the CDR3 is 17 residues.

The chain combines TRBV27 with TRBJ1-4; 9 positions agree with TRBD1. V shed 0 bases, J shed 10 bases, and the junction held 3 bases outside the gene matches. This CDR3 is built from 14 residues. Germline V CDR1 and CDR2: MNHEY, SMNVEV (reference sequence). The CDR3 loop is CASSLSQGAVKLFF. The CDR3 nucleotides read TGTGCCAGCAGTTTATCACAGGGGGCAGTAAAACTGTTTTTT.

This clonotype was detected only once. The likely explanation is a read error, given a far larger clone one base away. As the CDR3 is not closed by the conserved phenylalanine or tryptophan, this likely results from a read error. The gene calls are TRBV6-7 and TRBJ2-3; 8 bases match TRBD2. TRBV6-7 belongs to the ORF category, with a function that is uncertain. Losses at the gene ends were 7 bases for V and 2 bases for J; bases not matched to a gene: 8. The CDR3 spans 15 residues. The chain's CDR3 is CASISRGGTTDTQYL. CDR3 sequence (DNA): TGTGCCAGCATTTCACGGGGGGGAACCACAGATACGCAGTATTTA.

This clonotype has ten or more counts. This chain connects TRBV9 to TRBJ2-1; 8 bases fit TRBD2. Germline assignment: CDR1 SGDLS and CDR2 YYNGEE. This CDR3 spans 15 amino acids. V was pared by 4 bases and J by 8 bases, with 11 bases of the junction left unmatched. The chain's CDR3 is CASSRVGLGSYEQFF. The CDR3 DNA is TGTGCCAGCAGCCGGGTGGGACTAGGGTCCTATGAGCAGTTCTTC.

Many counts were recorded for this clonotype. This chain connects TRBV12-3 or TRBV12-4 to TRBJ1-2, with 8 positions matching TRBD1. The CDR3 has 13 residues. V lost 6 bases, J lost 7 bases, and 7 bases stayed unmatched. The CDR3 protein is CASSLDRVSGYTF. The CDR3 bases are TGTGCCAGCAGCCTGGACAGGGTCTCTGGCTACACCTTC.

CDR3 sequence (DNA): TGTGCCAGCAGCTTAGGGGTCAGGATCTACGAGCAGTACTTC. Translation: CASSLGVRIYEQYF. This rearrangement joins TRBV7-8 to TRBJ2-7; D remains ambiguous. The V end lost 1 base, the J end lost 3 bases, and 10 bases lay between the germline ends. This CDR3 spans 14 amino acids. CDR1 SGHVS and CDR2 FQNEAQ come from the germline V gene.

This clonotype was seen at least ten times. The rearrangement joins TRBV5-1 to TRBJ2-1; D gene uncertain. Trimming removed 0 bases at V and 4 bases at J, with 11 bases between. This CDR3 comprises 15 residues. The germline V gene encodes CDR1 SGHRS and CDR2 YFSETQ. The CDR3 DNA sequence: TGCGCCAGCAGCTTGGGAGTGACTCCTTACAATGAGCAGTTCTTC. Its translation is CASSLGVTPYNEQFF.

There are many counts of this clonotype. The V gene is TRBV4-1, the J gene TRBJ1-2; no clear D gene. Per the germline V gene, CDR1 is MGHRA and CDR2 is YSYEKL. This CDR3 contains 13 residues. V was pared by 0 bases and J by 2 bases, with 4 bases between. Here the CDR3 reads CASSQDRNYGYTF. CDR3 sequence (DNA): TGCGCCAGCAGCCAAGACAGAAACTATGGCTACACCTTC.

The rearrangement joins TRBV4-2 to TRBJ2-2, with 14 bases aligning to TRBD2. Germline values: CDR1 LGHNA, CDR2 YNFKEQ. The length of the CDR3 is 20 residues. V dropped 0 bases and J dropped 0; count of bases not matched to a gene: 6. CDR3 sequence (DNA): TGTGCCAGCAGCCAAGAGAGGTGGGGACTAGCGGGGGCGAACACCGGGGAGCTGTTTTTT. It codes for CASSQERWGLAGANTGELFF.

Ten or more counts support this clonotype. The chain uses TRBV20-1 and TRBJ2-7, with D perhaps TRBD2 (5 bases). Trimming left V 3 bases short and J 2 bases short, with 11 bases between. Germline V gene sequence: CDR1 DFQATT, CDR2 SNEGSKA (reference sequence). The CDR3 consists of 13 residues. CDR3 sequence (DNA): TGCAGTGCTAGTACTCTCGGGGCCTACGAGCAGTACTTC. Translating it yields CSASTLGAYEQYF.

This clonotype was counted many times. The rearrangement links TRBV20-1 to TRBJ1-1; D is uncertain. Germline loops: CDR1 DFQATT, CDR2 SNEGSKA (reference sequence). V was pared by 8 bases and J by 2 bases, with 15 bases between. This CDR3 comprises 13 residues. CDR3 DNA sequence: TGCAGTACCCTCCGCGGGCCTAACACTGAAGCTTTCTTT. Translation: CSTLRGPNTEAFF.

This clonotype occurred many times. The chain links TRBV4-1 to TRBJ2-3; D is unclear. Germline CDR1 and CDR2: MGHRA and YSYEKL. The V and J ends lost 0 bases and 2 bases respectively, with 9 bases between them. There are 15 residues in the CDR3. CDR3: CASSQDGVITDTQYF. In nucleotides, the CDR3 is TGCGCCAGCAGCCAAGATGGAGTGATCACAGATACGCAGTATTTT.

To note about this clonotype: A much larger clone is a single base away; this may be a read error. The chain uses TRBV19 and TRBJ2-1; D unclear. This CDR3 region has 14 residues. Trimming cost V 3 bases and J 13 bases, with 19 bases left between them. Per germline, CDR1 LNHDA and CDR2 SQIVND (reference sequence). CDR3 nucleotides: TGTGCCAGTAGTATGAATGACGGCCAAGAGACCCAGTTCTTC. It yields the protein CASSMNDGQETQFF.

This clonotype occurred many times. The gene calls are TRBV6-2 or TRBV6-3 and TRBJ2-7; D call uncertain. Germline CDR1 reads MNHEY; CDR2 reads SVGEGT. The ends were cut back, 2 bases at V and 0 bases at J, with 2 bases in the middle. This CDR3 is 12 amino acids long. The CDR3 nucleotides are TGTGCCAGCAGTTACAGCTCCTACGAGCAGTACTTC. Protein sequence: CASSYSSYEQYF.

This clonotype was seen many times. CDR3 sequence reads: CASSLRRKSYGYTF. CDR3 nucleotides: TGTGCCAGCAGTTTGAGACGTAAGAGCTATGGCTACACCTTC. The chain links TRBV12-3 or TRBV12-4 to TRBJ1-2; D ambiguous. The CDR3 runs to 14 residues. V lost 3 bases, J lost 4 bases, and 12 bases lay in between.

This clonotype was found many times. CDR3 amino acids: CASSYGWTSGKAIGSYEQYF. The CDR3 DNA reads TGTGCCAGCAGTTACGGATGGACTAGCGGGAAAGCAATAGGGTCCTACGAGCAGTACTTC. The gene calls are TRBV6-5 and TRBJ2-7; 12 bases match TRBD2. CDR1 and CDR2 from the germline V gene are MNHEY and SVGAGI. The ends lost 2 bases at V and 1 base at J; junction bases unmatched: 15. This CDR3 spans 20 amino acids.

This clonotype was recorded many times. The chain has TRBV15 and TRBJ2-2; perhaps TRBD1 as D (6 bases). This CDR3 has 13 amino acids. Per the germline V gene, CDR1 is LNHNV and CDR2 is YYDKDF (reference sequence). V shed 5 bases and J shed 6 bases, with 10 bases lying between them. The CDR3 nucleotides are TGTGCCACCAGCGTCAGGGGTTCCGGGGAGCTGTTTTTT. It specifies CATSVRGSGELFF. Full variable domain (rest looked up from reference TRBV15 and TRBJ2-2): DAMVIQNPRYQVTQFGKPVTLSCSQTLNHNVMYWYQQKSSQAPKLLFHYYDKDFNNEADTPDNFQSRRPNTSFCFLDIRSPGLGDTAMYLCATSVRGSGELFFGEGSRLTVL.

Many counts were recorded for this clonotype. The rearrangement links TRBV5-4 to TRBJ2-2; 12 bases are shared with TRBD1. The CDR3 loop spans 15 amino acids. Germline CDR1 and CDR2: SGHNT and YYREEE (reference sequence). The trim removed 7 bases at V and 7 bases at J, leaving 8 bases unmatched. CDR3 residues: CASLPGQGAGGELFF. The CDR3 nucleotides are TGTGCCAGCCTCCCGGGACAGGGGGCCGGCGGGGAGCTGTTTTTT. The variable domain in full, completed from reference TRBV5-4 and TRBJ2-2, reads ETGVTQSPTHLIKTRGQQVTLRCSSQSGHNTVSWYQQALGQGPQFIFQYYREEENGRGNFPPRFSGLQFPNYSSELNVNALELDDSALYLCASLPGQGAGGELFFGEGSRLTVL.

This clonotype was detected a few times. The chain carries TRBV25-1 and TRBJ2-7; weak D call: TRBD1 (6 bases). V was cut by 3 bases and J by 6 bases, with 12 bases left in between. The CDR3 covers 13 residues. Germline lookup yields CDR1 MGHDK and CDR2 SYGVNS. CDR3 in DNA: TGTGCCAGCAGTGATCTGGGGGCGACCGAGCAGTACTTC. Translating gives CASSDLGATEQYF.

The sample holds many counts of this clonotype. The rearrangement uses TRBV30 and TRBJ1-2, with 7 bases matching TRBD1. Unmatched junction bases numbered 10, after V lost 8 bases and J lost 4 bases. This CDR3 comprises 13 residues. From germline, CDR1 is GTSNPN and CDR2 SVGIG (reference sequence). The CDR3 is CAGVDRAGYGYTF. CDR3 in DNA: TGTGCCGGAGTTGACAGGGCTGGCTATGGCTACACCTTC.

This clonotype was detected ten times or more. The gene calls are TRBV6-5 and TRBJ2-7; D is possibly TRBD1 (5 bases). In germline, CDR1 is MNHEY, CDR2 SVGAGI. Trimming took 2 bases from V and 4 from J, leaving 12 bases between them. The CDR3 consists of 14 residues. CDR3 amino acids: CASSYAKQEYEQYF. CDR3 bases: TGTGCCAGCAGTTACGCAAAACAGGAATACGAGCAGTACTTC.

This clonotype has ten or more counts. The genes are TRBV20-1 and TRBJ1-6, with D perhaps matching TRBD1 (6 bases). CDR3 length: 14 residues. Germline V gene lookup returns CDR1 DFQATT and CDR2 SNEGSKA (reference sequence). V shed 0 bases and J shed 7 bases, with 10 bases lying between them. The CDR3 region is CSARDARGNSPLHF. The CDR3 bases are TGCAGTGCTAGAGATGCCAGGGGCAATTCACCCCTCCACTTT.

This clonotype was observed at least ten times. The V gene is TRBV19, the J gene TRBJ2-5; D call uncertain. The CDR3 has 13 amino acids. Germline CDR1 LNHDA, CDR2 SQIVND (reference sequence). Trimming cost V 3 bases and J 2 bases, with 7 bases left between them. The CDR3: CASSIGSQETQYF. Written as DNA, the CDR3 is TGTGCCAGTAGTATCGGGTCACAAGAGACCCAGTACTTC.